This T cell receptor beta chain was retrieved from a study of blood T cell repertoires in COVID-19. Study overall: The origin of the acute and convalescent COVID-19 samples was the United States, Italy and Spain. Sources were T cells, B-cell-depleted T cells, or PBMCs; the material itself was cDNA or gDNA.

The authors' processing: Amplification of reference gene primers provided the estimated nucleated cell counts. Sequenced by immunoSEQ multiplex PCR; TCRdb stores in-frame clones only, minus some. V, J and clone size were drawn from that table, and D and trimming were deduced from the DNA. The sample records fewer than 250,000 clones, around 84% being singletons. The ends lost 5 bases at V and 3 bases at J; junction bases unmatched: 11. This CDR3 has 16 residues. The germline V gene encodes CDR1 LNHNV and CDR2 YYDKDF (reference sequence). This receptor was obtained from a young man with active or convalescent COVID-19. The chain is built from TRBV15 and TRBJ1-1; 8 nucleotides match TRBD1. The sample comprised peripheral blood. Here the CDR3 DNA reads TGTGCCACCAGCTCCCACCGGGACAGGCTCGACACTGAAGCTTTCTTT. It is translated as CATSSHRDRLDTEAFF.